The next 4 T cell receptor beta chains were all read from a single sample in a study of blood T cell repertoires in COVID-19. The data were produced by immunoSEQ multiplex PCR, yet TCRdb's version contains in-frame clones alone and is incomplete. The sample consists of roughly 310,000 clones, 85% to 90% of them appearing once. The sequenced material came from peripheral blood. The receptors shown here come from a woman in her thirties with COVID-19, enrolled during active disease.

The chain combines TRBV5-1 with TRBJ1-3; D is unresolved. The CDR3 consists of 16 residues. In germline, CDR1 is SGHRS, CDR2 YFSETQ. Trimming took off 3 bases at V and 4 bases at J, with 17 bases between the two ends. CDR3 loop: CASSWAPDPSGNTIYF. The CDR3 DNA sequence: TGCGCCAGCAGCTGGGCCCCAGATCCGTCCGGAAACACCATATATTTT.

The V call is TRBV7-9, the J call TRBJ2-2; D might be TRBD2 (6 bases). CDR3 length equals 16 residues. CDR1 SEHNR and CDR2 FQNEAQ come from the germline V gene (reference sequence). Trimming cost V 2 bases and J 4 bases, with 14 bases left between them. The CDR3 DNA reads as TGTGCCAGCAGCTTAAGGTCCGGGACTGGCACCGGGGAGCTGTTTTTT. Encoded protein: CASSLRSGTGTGELFF.

The chain carries TRBV19 and TRBJ2-7; 7 bases agree with TRBD1. Trimming at V came to 5 bases and at J to 7 bases, leaving 14 bases not matched to a gene. CDR3 length equals 15 residues. Germline loops: CDR1 LNHDA, CDR2 SQIVND (reference sequence). CDR3 sequence: CASSLRQGRVEEQYF. CDR3 DNA sequence: TGTGCCAGTAGTTTGAGACAGGGAAGAGTGGAGGAGCAGTACTTC.

The chain uses TRBV6-2 or TRBV6-3 and TRBJ1-5; a weak D match, TRBD1 (6 bases). The germline V gene encodes CDR1 MNHEY and CDR2 SVGEGT. V was trimmed by 0 bases and J by 5 bases, leaving 11 bases between them. The CDR3 covers 15 residues. CDR3 sequence (DNA): TGTGCCAGCAGTTACTCGAGTCAGGGGTATCAGCCCCAGCATTTT. Protein product: CASSYSSQGYQPQHF.